Included here is one T cell receptor beta chain sequence, with context. The data belong to a study of blood T cell repertoires in COVID-19. Those enrolled, adults aged about 18 to 89 years, came from 24 US areas. Recovered participants had two consecutive negative NP/OP PCR tests, healthcare professional clearance, or symptom resolution. This CDR3 comprises 18 residues. Clones were sequenced by immunoSEQ multiplex PCR, and TCRdb holds only the in-frame ones, with some missing. Of under 300,000 clones in the sample, 75% to 95% were seen once. The V and J genes are TRBV21-1 and TRBJ1-1; no DNA check was done on the table's D call, TRBD1. TRBV21-1 is an annotated pseudogene. This sequence originates from a young woman who had recovered from COVID-19. The sample was PBMCs or T cells enriched from blood (not recorded which). The CDR3 sequence: CASSKVGSLQGGNTEAFF. The CDR3 DNA reads TGTGCCAGCAGCAAGGTAGGGAGTCTACAGGGCGGGAACACTGAAGCTTTCTTT.